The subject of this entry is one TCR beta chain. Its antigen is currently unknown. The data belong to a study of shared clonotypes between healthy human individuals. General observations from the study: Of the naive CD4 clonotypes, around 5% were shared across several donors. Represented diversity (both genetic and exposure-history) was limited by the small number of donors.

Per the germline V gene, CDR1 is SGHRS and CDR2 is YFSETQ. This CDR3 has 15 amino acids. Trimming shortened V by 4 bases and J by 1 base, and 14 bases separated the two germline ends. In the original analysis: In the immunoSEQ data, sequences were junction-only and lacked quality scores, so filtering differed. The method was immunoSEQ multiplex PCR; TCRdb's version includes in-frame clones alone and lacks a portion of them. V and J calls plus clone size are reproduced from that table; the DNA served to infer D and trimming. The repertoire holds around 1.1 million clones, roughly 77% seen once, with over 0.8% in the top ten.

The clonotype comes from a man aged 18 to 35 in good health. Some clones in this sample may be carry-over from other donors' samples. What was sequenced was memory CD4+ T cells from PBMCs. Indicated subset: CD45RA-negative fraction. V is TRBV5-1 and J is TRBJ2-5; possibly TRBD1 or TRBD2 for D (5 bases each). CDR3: CASSPAGTAQETQYF. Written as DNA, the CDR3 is TGCGCCAGCAGCCCCGCCGGGACGGCCCAAGAGACCCAGTACTTC.